This T cell receptor beta chain was identified in a study of cytotoxic CD8 clonotypes in ibrutinib-treated CLL (dated by TCRdb to the early 2020s). Regarding the complete study: The cohort was composed of some ten relapsed/refractory and approximately 16 treatment-naive patients; IGHV unmutated status was identified in 17 patients. Cryopreserved peripheral blood mononuclear cells were collected before treatment, at response, and at either disease progression or sustained remission. The response samples were drawn at a median of 12 months into treatment, with a range of about 6 to 40 months. An average of roughly 250,000 productive templates and some 100,000 productive rearrangements was obtained per sample. Partial responses were observed in 24 patients and complete responses in 2; after a median follow-up of roughly 62 months, remission was maintained in about 15 patients and progression was observed in approximately 12. Of the approximately 94 people in the trial, approximately 24 had longitudinal samples available. Every remission and progressive disease sample was obtained while ibrutinib was still being received by the patients. Broad study findings and their caveats: Baseline clonality was found to be higher than that of age-matched healthy donors and was strongly correlated with circulating CD8+ T-cell counts. An increase in clonality was observed at ibrutinib response, with clonality remaining stable during sustained remission and falling back toward baseline at progression. Sampling times were not matched between sustained-remission and progressing patients, and lymph node repertoires were not studied. Public clonotypes were rare and either shrank or stayed stable during treatment, and the rise in clonality at ibrutinib response reflected expansion of private clonotypes.

In the case of this clone: This clone's antigen is unknown. The input lacks base qualities; no much larger clone sits a single base away.

Based on the germline V gene, the CDR1 and CDR2 sequences are SGHRS and YFSETQ. The CDR3, from cysteine to phenylalanine, totals 12 residues. Left in the record is the CDR3 DNA by itself, 36 bases read in frame from the first base. V loses 4 bases at its end and J loses 5 bases; junction bases beyond the gene matches: 1. Explained via the paper, the time point label denotes: about eleven months on ibrutinib. For TCR beta library preparation, approximately 2 micrograms of genomic DNA was extracted from cryopreserved PBMCs. Longitudinal blood samples from CLL patients on ibrutinib monotherapy were analyzed using high-throughput TCR beta sequencing. The patients were enrolled in a single-center, open-label phase 2 trial of ibrutinib monotherapy. On a MiSeq, deep resolution sequencing aimed for a depth between 1 in 1 million and 1 in 200,000 T cells, with each clonotype covered 10x on average. The immunoSEQ hsTCRB Kit was used to generate the TCR beta libraries. The study's processing was this. Data were analyzed with ImmunoSEQ Data Assistant and ImmunoSEQ Analyzer, with V, D and J genes assigned per IMGT definitions. Clonality, which ranges from 0 to 1, was calculated as one minus the normalized Shannon entropy of productive rearrangement frequencies. Only overrepresented clonotypes making up at least 0.05% of each patient's repertoire were included in the public clonotype analysis. About a dozen age-matched healthy donor repertoires from immuneACCESS served as clonality controls. Imported from immuneACCESS, the table was reduced by TCRdb to in-frame sequences with V and J called. These copies leave out some clones; in studies compared against another copy, an unresolved V gene accounts for under half, and the cause of the remainder is not known. V, J and clone size were drawn from that table, and D and trimming were deduced from the DNA. For this sample there are 45,000 to 50,000 clones; roughly 57% appear just once. The ten largest clonotypes hold 30% to 35% of the sample.

This sequence was found in a human donor with chronic lymphocytic leukemia. The sequences come from PBMCs, collected after 12 months of ibrutinib treatment. The chain is made from TRBV5-1 and TRBJ2-7; 9 middle bases align to TRBD1. For the CDR3, the sequence is CASSRDRDEQYF. The DNA reads TGCGCCAGCAGCCGGGACAGGGACGAGCAGTACTTC.